Below, 2 T cell receptor beta chains from the same sample are listed, as sequenced in a study of cytomegalovirus exposure and HLA in healthy donors. Assay used: immunoSEQ multiplex PCR; TCRdb lists only in-frame clones, some missing. The data contain about 220,000 clones, roughly 83% of them singletons. Input material: PBMCs. Receptors originate from a woman under 40 in good health and CMV-seropositive.

The table lists this clone with a count of one. V usage is TRBV7-6 and J usage is TRBJ2-7; D gene uncertain. The CDR3 totals 15 residues. In germline, CDR1 is SGHVS, CDR2 FNYEAQ. Deletions cut 5 bases from V and 0 bases from J, with 14 bases between. DNA for the CDR3: TGTGCCAGCAGCCTGACGCCGGAGAGCTCCTACGAGCAGTACTTC. Protein: CASSLTPESSYEQYF.

The chain has TRBV5-1 and TRBJ1-1; no clear D. Per germline, CDR1 SGHRS and CDR2 YFSETQ. The germline V and J ends were trimmed by 2 bases and 9 bases, with 11 bases remaining between them. The CDR3 covers 12 residues. The CDR3 DNA reads as TGCGCCAGCAGCTTTAGTGGGGATCAAGCTTTCTTT. It codes for CASSFSGDQAFF. Full variable domain (rest looked up from reference TRBV5-1 and TRBJ1-1): KAGVTQTPRYLIKTRGQQVTLSCSPISGHRSVSWYQQTPGQGLQFLFEYFSETQRNKGNFPGRFSGRQFSNSRSEMNVSTLELGDSALYLCASSFSGDQAFFGQGTRLTVV.